This T cell receptor beta chain comes out of a study of Ad26.COV2.S vaccination and SARS-CoV-2 variants. Whole-study findings and limits: There was reportedly substantial breadth in spike-specific CD8+ and CD4+ T cell responses after vaccination. Vaccine recipients and placebo recipients showed similar non-spike TCR breadth.

Measured with immunoSEQ multiplex PCR; TCRdb has only the in-frame clones, and not every one. This table has about 350,000 clones, about 91% appearing once. Regarding this clone: Its antigen remains unknown.

Germline assignment: CDR1 MNHEY and CDR2 SVGEGT. This CDR3 contains 16 residues. Trimming cost V 5 bases and J 1 base; bases outside gene matches: 4. Sequencing used peripheral blood, obtained after recovery from COVID-19. The rearrangement joins TRBV6-2 or TRBV6-3 to TRBJ2-1, with 11 nucleotides matching TRBD2. This TCR was sampled from a human donor who had recovered from COVID-19. CDR3 protein: CASSLAGGLSYNEQFF. The DNA for the CDR3 is TGTGCCAGCAGTCTAGCGGGGGGTCTGTCCTACAATGAGCAGTTCTTC.